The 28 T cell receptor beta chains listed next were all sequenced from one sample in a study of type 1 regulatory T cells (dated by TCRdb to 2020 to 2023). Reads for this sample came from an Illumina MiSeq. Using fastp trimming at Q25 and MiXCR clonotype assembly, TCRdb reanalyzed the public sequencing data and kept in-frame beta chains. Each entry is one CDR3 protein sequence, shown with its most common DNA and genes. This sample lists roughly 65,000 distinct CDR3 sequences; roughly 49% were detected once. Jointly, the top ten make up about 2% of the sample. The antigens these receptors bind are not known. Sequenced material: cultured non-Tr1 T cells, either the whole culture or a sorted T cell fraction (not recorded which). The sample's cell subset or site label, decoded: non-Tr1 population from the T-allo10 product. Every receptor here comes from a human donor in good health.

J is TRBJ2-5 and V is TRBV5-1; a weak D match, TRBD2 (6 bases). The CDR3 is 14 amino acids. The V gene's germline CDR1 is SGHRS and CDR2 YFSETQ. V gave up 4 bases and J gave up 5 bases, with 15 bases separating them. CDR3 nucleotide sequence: TGCGCCAGCAGCCGGGTCGGCGGGATTGAGACCCAGTACTTC. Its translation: CASSRVGGIETQYF.

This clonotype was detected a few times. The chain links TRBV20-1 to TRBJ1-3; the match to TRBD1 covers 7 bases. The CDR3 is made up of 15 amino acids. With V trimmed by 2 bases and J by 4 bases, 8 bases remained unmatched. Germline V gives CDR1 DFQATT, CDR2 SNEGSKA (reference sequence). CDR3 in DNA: TGCAGTGCTAGACCAGGGGAGGGGGCGGGAAACACCATATATTTT. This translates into CSARPGEGAGNTIYF.

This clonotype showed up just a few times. CDR3 DNA sequence: TGTGCCAGCAGCCCAAGTGATGGACAGGGGGGCTCTGGGGCCAACGTCCTGACTTTC. As protein: CASSPSDGQGGSGANVLTF. This chain uses TRBV7-9 with TRBJ2-6; 10 bases match TRBD1. J was trimmed by 0 bases and V by 5 bases; bases with no gene match: 10. Germline CDR1 is SEHNR and CDR2 is FQNEAQ (reference sequence). The CDR3 has 19 residues.

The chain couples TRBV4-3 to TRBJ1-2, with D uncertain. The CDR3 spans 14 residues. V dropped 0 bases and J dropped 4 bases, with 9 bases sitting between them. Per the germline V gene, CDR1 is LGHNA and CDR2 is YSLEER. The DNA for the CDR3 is TGCGCCAGCAGCCAAGATAGCGGGCCCTATGGCTACACCTTC. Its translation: CASSQDSGPYGYTF.

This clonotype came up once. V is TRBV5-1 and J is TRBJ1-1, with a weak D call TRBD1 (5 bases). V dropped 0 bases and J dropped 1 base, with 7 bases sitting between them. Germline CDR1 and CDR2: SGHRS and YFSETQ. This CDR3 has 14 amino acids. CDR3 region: CASSLDRTNTEAFF. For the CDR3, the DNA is TGCGCCAGCAGCTTGGACAGGACGAACACTGAAGCTTTCTTT.

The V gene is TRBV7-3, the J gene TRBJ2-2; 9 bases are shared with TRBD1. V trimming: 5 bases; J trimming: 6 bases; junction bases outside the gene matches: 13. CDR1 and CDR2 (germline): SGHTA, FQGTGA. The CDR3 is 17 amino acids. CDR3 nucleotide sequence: TGTGCCAGCAGCCTTACGGGGGCGCGACAGGGGGCCGGGGAGCTGTTTTTT. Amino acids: CASSLTGARQGAGELFF.

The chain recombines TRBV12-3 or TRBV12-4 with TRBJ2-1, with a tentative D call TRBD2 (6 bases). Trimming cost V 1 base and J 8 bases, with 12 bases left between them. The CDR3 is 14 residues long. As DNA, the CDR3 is TGTGCCAGCAGTTTAGGCTCCCGGAGGGATGAGCAGTTCTTC. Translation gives CASSLGSRRDEQFF.

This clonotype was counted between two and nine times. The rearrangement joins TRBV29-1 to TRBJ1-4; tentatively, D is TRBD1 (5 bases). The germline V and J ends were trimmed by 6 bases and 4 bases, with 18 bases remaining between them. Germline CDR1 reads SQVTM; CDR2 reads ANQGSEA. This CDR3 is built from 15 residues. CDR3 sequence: CSVSTYSTDNEKLFF. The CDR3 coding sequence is TGCAGCGTGTCAACCTATTCGACAGATAATGAAAAACTGTTTTTT.

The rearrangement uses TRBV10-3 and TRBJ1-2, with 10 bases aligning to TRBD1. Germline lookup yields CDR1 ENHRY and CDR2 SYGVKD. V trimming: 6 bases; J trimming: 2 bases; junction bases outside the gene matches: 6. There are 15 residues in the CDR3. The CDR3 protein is CAISTDRGENYGYTF. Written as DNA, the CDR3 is TGTGCCATCAGCACGGACAGGGGGGAAAACTATGGCTACACCTTC.

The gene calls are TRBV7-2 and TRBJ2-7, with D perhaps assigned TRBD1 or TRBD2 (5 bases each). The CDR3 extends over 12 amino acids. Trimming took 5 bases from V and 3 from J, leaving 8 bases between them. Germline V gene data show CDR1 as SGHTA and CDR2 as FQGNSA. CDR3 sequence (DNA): TGTGCCAGCAGCCGTGGGGGCTACGAGCAGTACTTC. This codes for CASSRGGYEQYF.

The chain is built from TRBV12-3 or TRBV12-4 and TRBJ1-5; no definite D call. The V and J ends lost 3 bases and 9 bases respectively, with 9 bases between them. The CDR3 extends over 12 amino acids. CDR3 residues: CASSFPGVPQHF. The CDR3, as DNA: TGTGCCAGCAGTTTCCCCGGGGTGCCCCAGCATTTT.

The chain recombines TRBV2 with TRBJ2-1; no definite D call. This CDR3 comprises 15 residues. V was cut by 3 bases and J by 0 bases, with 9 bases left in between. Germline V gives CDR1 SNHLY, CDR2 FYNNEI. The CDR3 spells CASSDSPSSYNEQFF. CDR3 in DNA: TGTGCCAGCAGTGACAGCCCGAGCTCCTACAATGAGCAGTTCTTC.

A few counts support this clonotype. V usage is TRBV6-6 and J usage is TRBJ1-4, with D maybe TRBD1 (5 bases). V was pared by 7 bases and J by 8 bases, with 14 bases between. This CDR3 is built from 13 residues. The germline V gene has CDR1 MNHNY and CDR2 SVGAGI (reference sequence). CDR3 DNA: TGTGCCAGCACCGTCCAGGGTGAGGAAAAACTGTTTTTT. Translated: CASTVQGEEKLFF.

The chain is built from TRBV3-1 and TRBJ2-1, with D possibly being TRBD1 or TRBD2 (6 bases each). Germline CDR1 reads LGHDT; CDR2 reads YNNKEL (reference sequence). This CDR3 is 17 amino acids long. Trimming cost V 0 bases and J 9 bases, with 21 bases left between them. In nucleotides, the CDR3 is TGTGCCAGCAGCCAAGACGGGGGCGGACCAAGCTGGATTGAGCAGTTCTTC. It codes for CASSQDGGGPSWIEQFF.

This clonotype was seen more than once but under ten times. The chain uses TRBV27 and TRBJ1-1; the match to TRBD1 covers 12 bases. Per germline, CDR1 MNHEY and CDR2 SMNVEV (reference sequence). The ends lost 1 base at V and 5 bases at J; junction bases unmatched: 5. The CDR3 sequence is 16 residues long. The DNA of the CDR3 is TGTGCCAGCAGTTTATACGGGACAGGGGGCCGTACTGAAGCTTTCTTT. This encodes CASSLYGTGGRTEAFF.

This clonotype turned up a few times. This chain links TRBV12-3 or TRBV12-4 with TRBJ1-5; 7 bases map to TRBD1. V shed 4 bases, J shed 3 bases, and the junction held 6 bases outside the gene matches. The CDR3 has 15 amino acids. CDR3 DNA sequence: TGTGCCAGCAGTTCGACAGGGAAAATCAATCAGCCCCAGCATTTT. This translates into CASSSTGKINQPQHF.

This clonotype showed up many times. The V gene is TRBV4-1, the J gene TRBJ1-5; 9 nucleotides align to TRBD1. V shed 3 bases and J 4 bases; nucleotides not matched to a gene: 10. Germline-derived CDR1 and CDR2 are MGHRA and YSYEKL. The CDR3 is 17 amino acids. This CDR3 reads CASSQDRTGALNQPQHF. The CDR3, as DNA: TGCGCCAGCAGCCAGGATCGGACAGGGGCTCTTAATCAGCCCCAGCATTTT.

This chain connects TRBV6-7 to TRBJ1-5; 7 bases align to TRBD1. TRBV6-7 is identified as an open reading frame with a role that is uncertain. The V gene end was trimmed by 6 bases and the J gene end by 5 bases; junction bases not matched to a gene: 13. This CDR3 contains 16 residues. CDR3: CASSLGQVAGHQPQHF. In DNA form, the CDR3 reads TGTGCCAGCAGCCTCGGACAGGTGGCTGGTCATCAGCCCCAGCATTTT.

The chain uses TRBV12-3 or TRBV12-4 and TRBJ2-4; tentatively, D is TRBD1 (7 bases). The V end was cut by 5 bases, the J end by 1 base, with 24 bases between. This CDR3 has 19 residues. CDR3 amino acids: CASSPGGFTGGGAKNIQYF. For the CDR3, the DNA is TGTGCCAGCAGTCCAGGGGGGTTTACAGGAGGAGGGGCCAAAAACATTCAGTACTTC.

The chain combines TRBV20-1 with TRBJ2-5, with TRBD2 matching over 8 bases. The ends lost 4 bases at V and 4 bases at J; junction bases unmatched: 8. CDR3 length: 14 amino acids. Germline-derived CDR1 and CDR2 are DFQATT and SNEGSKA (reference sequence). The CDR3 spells CSATKTSVAETQYF. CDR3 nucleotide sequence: TGCAGTGCTACCAAGACTAGCGTCGCAGAGACCCAGTACTTC.

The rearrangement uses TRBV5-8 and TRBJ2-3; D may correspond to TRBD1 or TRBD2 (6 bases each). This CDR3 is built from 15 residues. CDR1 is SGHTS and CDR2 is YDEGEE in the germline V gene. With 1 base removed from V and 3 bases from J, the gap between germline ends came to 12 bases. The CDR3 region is CASSLFRGRTDTQYF. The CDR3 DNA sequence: TGTGCCAGCAGCTTGTTCCGGGGGCGTACAGATACGCAGTATTTT. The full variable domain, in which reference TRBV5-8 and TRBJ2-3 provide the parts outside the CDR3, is EAGVTQSPTHLIKTRGQQATLRCSPISGHTSVYWYQQALGLGLQFLLWYDEGEERNRGNFPPRFSGRQFPNYSSELNVNALELEDSALYLCASSLFRGRTDTQYFGPGTRLTVL.

The CDR3 DNA sequence: TGTGCCAGCAGCTTAGAAGGGTTGAGGACTGAAGCTTTCTTT. Amino acid sequence: CASSLEGLRTEAFF. The genes are TRBV7-2 and TRBJ1-1; no reliable D call. The germline V gene has CDR1 SGHTA and CDR2 FQGNSA. The CDR3 spans 14 residues. V lost 1 base and J lost 5, with 11 bases in between.

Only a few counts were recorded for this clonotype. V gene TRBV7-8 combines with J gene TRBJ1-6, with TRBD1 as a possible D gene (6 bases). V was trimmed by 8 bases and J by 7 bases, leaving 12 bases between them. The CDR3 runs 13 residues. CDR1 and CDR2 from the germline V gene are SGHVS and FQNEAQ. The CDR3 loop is CASQTGLNSPLHF. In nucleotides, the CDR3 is TGTGCCAGCCAAACAGGGCTCAATTCACCCCTCCACTTT.

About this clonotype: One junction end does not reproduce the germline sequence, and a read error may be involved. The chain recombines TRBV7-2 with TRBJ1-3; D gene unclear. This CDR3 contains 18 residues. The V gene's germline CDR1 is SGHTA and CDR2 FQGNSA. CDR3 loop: CASSLVGGTADSGNTMYF. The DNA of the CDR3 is TGTGCCAGCAGCTTAGTTGGTGGAACGGCAGACTCTGGAAACACCATGTATTTT.

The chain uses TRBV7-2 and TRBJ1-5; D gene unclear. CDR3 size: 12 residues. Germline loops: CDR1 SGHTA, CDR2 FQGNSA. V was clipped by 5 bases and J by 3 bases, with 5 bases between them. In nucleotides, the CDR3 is TGTGCCAGCAGCATTTACAATCAGCCCCAGCATTTT. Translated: CASSIYNQPQHF.

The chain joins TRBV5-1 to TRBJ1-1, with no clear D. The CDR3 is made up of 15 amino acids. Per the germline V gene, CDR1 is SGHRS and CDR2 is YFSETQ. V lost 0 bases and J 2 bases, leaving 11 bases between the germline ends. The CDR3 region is CASSLVEQSNTEAFF. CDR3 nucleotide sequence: TGCGCCAGCAGCTTGGTAGAACAATCTAACACTGAAGCTTTCTTT.

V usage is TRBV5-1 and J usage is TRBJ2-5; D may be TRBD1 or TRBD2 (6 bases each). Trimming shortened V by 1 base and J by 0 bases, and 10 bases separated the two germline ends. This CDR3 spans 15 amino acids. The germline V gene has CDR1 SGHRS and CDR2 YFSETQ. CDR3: CASSLFGGHQETQYF. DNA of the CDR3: TGCGCCAGCAGCTTGTTCGGGGGCCACCAAGAGACCCAGTACTTC.

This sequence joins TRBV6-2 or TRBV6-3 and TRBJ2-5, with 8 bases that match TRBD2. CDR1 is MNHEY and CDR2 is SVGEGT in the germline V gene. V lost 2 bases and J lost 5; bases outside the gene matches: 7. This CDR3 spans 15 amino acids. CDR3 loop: CASSYRGGPSETQYF. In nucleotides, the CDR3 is TGTGCCAGCAGTTACCGGGGGGGCCCCTCGGAGACCCAGTACTTC.